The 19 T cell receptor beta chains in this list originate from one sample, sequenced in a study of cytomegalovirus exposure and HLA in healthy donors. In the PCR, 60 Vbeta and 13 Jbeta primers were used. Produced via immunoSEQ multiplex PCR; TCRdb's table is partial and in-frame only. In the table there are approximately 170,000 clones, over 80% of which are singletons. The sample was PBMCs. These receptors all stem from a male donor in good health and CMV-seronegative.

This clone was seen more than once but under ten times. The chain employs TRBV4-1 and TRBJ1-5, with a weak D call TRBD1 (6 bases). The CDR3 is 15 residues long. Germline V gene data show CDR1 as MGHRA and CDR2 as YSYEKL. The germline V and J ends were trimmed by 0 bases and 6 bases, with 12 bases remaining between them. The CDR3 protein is CASSQEGQGSQPQHF. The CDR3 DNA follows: TGCGCCAGCAGCCAAGAGGGGCAGGGGAGTCAGCCCCAGCATTTT.

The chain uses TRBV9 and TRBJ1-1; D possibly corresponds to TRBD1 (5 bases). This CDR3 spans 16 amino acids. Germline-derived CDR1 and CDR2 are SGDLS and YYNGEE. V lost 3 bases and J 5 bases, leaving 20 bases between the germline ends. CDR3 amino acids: CASSAFPGGLDTEAFF. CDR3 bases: TGTGCCAGCAGCGCATTCCCCGGGGGGTTGGATACTGAAGCTTTCTTT.

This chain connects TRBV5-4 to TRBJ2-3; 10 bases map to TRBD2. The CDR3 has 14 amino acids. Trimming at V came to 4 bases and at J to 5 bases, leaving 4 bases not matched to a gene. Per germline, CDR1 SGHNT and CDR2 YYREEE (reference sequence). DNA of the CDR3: TGTGCCAGCAGCCCCCAGCGGGGGGGAGATACGCAGTATTTT. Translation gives CASSPQRGGDTQYF.

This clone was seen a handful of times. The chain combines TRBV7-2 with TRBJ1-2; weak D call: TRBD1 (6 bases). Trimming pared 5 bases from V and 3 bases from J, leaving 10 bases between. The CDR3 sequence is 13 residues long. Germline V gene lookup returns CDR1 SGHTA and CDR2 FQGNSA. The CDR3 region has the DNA TGTGCCAGCAGCCTCGGACAGTACTATGGCTACACCTTC. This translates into CASSLGQYYGYTF.

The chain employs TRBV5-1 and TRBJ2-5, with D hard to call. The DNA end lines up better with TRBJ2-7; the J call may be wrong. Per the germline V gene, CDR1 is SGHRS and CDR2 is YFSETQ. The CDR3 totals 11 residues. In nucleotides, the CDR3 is TGCGCCAGCAGCGGCCAGGCCGAGCAGTACTTC. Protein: CASSGQAEQYF.

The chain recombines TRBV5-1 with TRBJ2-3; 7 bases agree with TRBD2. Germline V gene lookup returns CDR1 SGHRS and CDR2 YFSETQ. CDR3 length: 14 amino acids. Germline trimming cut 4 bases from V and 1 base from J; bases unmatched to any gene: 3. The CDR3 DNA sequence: TGCGCCAGCAGCGCGGGGGAGGGCACAGATACGCAGTATTTT. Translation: CASSAGEGTDTQYF.

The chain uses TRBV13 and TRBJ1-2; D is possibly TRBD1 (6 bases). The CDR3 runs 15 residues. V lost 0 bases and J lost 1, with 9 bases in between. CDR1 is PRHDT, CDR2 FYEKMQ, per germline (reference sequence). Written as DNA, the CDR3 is TGTGCCAGCAGCTTAGGCCTGGGACATAACTATGGCTACACCTTC. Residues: CASSLGLGHNYGYTF.

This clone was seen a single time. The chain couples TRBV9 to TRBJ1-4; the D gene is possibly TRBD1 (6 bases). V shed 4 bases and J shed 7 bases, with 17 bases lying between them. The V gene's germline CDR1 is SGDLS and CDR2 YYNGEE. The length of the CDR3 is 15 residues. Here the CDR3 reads CASSRGGGLSEKLFF. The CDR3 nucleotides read TGTGCCAGCAGCAGAGGGGGGGGCTTAAGTGAAAAACTGTTTTTT.

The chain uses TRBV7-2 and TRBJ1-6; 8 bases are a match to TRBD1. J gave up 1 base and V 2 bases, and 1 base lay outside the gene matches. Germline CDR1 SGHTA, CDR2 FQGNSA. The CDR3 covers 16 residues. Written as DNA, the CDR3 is TGTGCCAGCAGCTTAACAGGGGGATCCTATAATTCACCCCTCCACTTT. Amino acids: CASSLTGGSYNSPLHF.

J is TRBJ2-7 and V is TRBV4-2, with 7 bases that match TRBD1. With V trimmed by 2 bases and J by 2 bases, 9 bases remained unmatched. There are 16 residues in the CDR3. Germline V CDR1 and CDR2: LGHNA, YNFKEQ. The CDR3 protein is CASSQQDRPGTYEQYF. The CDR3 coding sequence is TGTGCCAGCAGCCAACAGGACAGGCCGGGTACCTACGAGCAGTACTTC.

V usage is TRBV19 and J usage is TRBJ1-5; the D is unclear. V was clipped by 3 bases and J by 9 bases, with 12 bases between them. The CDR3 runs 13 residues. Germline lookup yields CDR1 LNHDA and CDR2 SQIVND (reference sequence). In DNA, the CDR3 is TGTGCCAGTAGTATGCCTGGGGAGCGGCCCCAGCATTTT. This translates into CASSMPGERPQHF.

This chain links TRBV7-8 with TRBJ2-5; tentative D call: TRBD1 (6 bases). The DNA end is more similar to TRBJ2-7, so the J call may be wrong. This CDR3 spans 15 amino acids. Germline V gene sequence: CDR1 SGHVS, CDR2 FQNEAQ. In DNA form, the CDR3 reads TGTGCCAGCAGCTTAGCGGCAGGGGTCTCCTACGAGCAGTACTTC. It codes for CASSLAAGVSYEQYF.

This chain's CDR3 is CASSLQGHKNQPQHF. The CDR3 coding sequence is TGCGCCAGCAGCTTGCAGGGACATAAAAATCAGCCCCAGCATTTT. The chain is built from TRBV5-1 and TRBJ1-5, with D tentatively TRBD1 (6 bases). The germline V gene encodes CDR1 SGHRS and CDR2 YFSETQ. The ends were cut back, 1 base at V and 4 bases at J, with 12 bases in the middle. The CDR3 has 15 residues.

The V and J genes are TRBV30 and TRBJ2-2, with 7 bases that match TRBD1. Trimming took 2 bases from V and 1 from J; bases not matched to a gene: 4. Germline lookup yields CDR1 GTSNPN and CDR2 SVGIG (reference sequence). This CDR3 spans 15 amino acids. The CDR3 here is CAWSTGVWNTGELFF. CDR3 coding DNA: TGTGCCTGGAGTACAGGGGTTTGGAACACCGGGGAGCTGTTTTTT.

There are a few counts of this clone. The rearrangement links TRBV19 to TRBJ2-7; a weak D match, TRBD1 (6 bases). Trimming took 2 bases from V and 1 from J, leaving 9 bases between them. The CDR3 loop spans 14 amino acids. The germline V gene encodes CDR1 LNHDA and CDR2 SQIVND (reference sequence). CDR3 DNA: TGTGCCAGTAGTATAACCACAGGGTCCTACGAGCAGTACTTC. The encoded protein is CASSITTGSYEQYF.

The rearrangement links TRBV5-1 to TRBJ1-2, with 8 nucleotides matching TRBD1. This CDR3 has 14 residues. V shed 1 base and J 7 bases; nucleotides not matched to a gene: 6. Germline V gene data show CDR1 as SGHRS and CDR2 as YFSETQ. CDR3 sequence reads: CASSLSQGAVGYTF. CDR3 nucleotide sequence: TGCGCCAGCAGCTTGTCGCAGGGGGCAGTTGGCTACACCTTC.

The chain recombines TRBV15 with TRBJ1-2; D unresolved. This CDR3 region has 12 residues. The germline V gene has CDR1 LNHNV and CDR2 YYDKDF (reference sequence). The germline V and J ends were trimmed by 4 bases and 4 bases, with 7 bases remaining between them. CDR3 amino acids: CATSINGYGYTF. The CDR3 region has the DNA TGTGCCACCAGCATTAACGGCTATGGCTACACCTTC.

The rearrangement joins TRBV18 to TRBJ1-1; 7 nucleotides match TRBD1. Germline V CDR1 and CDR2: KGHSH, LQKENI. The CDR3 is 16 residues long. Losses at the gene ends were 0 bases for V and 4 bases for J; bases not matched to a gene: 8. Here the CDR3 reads CASSPPNNRGPTEAFF. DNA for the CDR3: TGTGCCAGCTCACCACCTAATAACAGGGGACCCACTGAAGCTTTCTTT.

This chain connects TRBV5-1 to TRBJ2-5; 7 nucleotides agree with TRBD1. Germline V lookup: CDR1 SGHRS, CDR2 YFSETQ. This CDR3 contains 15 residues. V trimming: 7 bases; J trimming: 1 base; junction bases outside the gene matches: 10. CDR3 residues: CASQRTGDIQETQYF. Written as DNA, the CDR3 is TGCGCCAGCCAGAGGACAGGTGATATCCAAGAGACCCAGTACTTC. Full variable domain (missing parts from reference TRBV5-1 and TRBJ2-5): KAGVTQTPRYLIKTRGQQVTLSCSPISGHRSVSWYQQTPGQGLQFLFEYFSETQRNKGNFPGRFSGRQFSNSRSEMNVSTLELGDSALYLCASQRTGDIQETQYFGPGTRLLVL.